These 2 T cell receptor beta chains came from one sample sequenced in a study of technical replicates of blood from a few donors (dated by TCRdb to about 2017). Library prep was done by the immunoSEQ multiplex PCR assay. Here the immuneACCESS table is served through TCRdb, limited to in-frame sequences with V and J called. Missing clones are a known gap in these copies; in checked studies unresolved V genes cover under half, and the rest lacks a known reason. The sample contains 80,000 to 95,000 clones, 94% of them found a single time. The ten largest make up 0.2% to 0.25% of the sample. Sample: T cells isolated from PBMCs. These TCRs come from a human donor in good health.

The rearrangement uses TRBV5-1 and TRBJ1-2, with a weak D call TRBD1 (6 bases). The CDR3 is 14 amino acids. V lost 0 bases and J 5 bases, leaving 11 bases between the germline ends. The V gene's germline CDR1 is SGHRS and CDR2 YFSETQ. CDR3 sequence reads: CASSLGAGEYGYTF. The CDR3 nucleotides are TGCGCCAGCAGCTTGGGCGCAGGGGAGTATGGCTACACCTTC.

V usage is TRBV6-1 and J usage is TRBJ2-7; TRBD2 aligns across 12 bases. CDR1 is MNHNS, CDR2 SASEGT, per germline. This CDR3 has 19 amino acids. The V gene end was trimmed by 4 bases and the J gene end by 1 base; junction bases not matched to a gene: 14. The chain's CDR3 is CASSGRTSGTGGTSYEQYF. The CDR3 DNA follows: TGTGCCAGCAGTGGGCGGACTAGCGGGACGGGAGGAACATCCTACGAGCAGTACTTC.